These 28 T cell receptor beta chains share one sample of origin, sequenced in a study of OX40 agonist ivuxolimab in advanced cancers. Libraries were built with the immunoSEQ multiplex PCR assay. Sourced from immuneACCESS, this table was stored by TCRdb with only in-frame sequences that have V and J called. A share of the clones is absent; for the studies checked, an unresolved V gene accounts for under half, and the remainder has no known explanation. The sample table contains some 19,000 clones; only one count was recorded for nearly 80% of them. The ten most abundant clones make up around 17% of the sample. The input for sequencing was CD4+ or CD8+ T cells sorted from blood, taken in a trial of the OX40 agonist ivuxolimab. Receptors originate from an adult with an advanced solid tumor such as melanoma, head and neck, liver or kidney cancer.

This sequence joins TRBV6-6 and TRBJ1-2; D is ambiguous. With 7 bases removed from V and 7 bases from J, the gap between germline ends came to 16 bases. The CDR3 extends over 13 amino acids. Germline-derived CDR1 and CDR2 are MNHNY and SVGAGI (reference sequence). The CDR3 region is CASTRKGTGGYTF. DNA for the CDR3: TGTGCCAGCACCAGAAAGGGAACCGGTGGCTACACCTTC.

The chain has TRBV11-2 and TRBJ1-2; D may be TRBD1 (5 bases). Germline assignment: CDR1 SGHAT and CDR2 FQNNGV. V dropped 2 bases and J dropped 7 bases, with 14 bases sitting between them. CDR3 length: 14 residues. CDR3 loop: CASSLTEQGGGYTF. CDR3 DNA: TGTGCCAGCAGCTTAACAGAGCAGGGCGGTGGCTACACCTTC.

This sequence joins TRBV6-6 and TRBJ1-2; 7 nucleotides line up with TRBD1. CDR3 size: 13 residues. The germline CDR1 and CDR2 sequences are MNHNY and SVGAGI (reference sequence). The ends lost 2 bases at V and 8 bases at J; junction bases unmatched: 5. The CDR3 protein is CASSYTTGLGYTF. The CDR3 DNA reads as TGTGCCAGCAGTTACACGACAGGGTTGGGCTACACCTTC.

In this sample, this clone turned up once. The chain carries TRBV7-2 and TRBJ2-5, with D possibly matching TRBD2 (6 bases). The CDR3 consists of 16 residues. V was trimmed by 5 bases and J by 5 bases, leaving 21 bases between them. Germline V gene lookup returns CDR1 SGHTA and CDR2 FQGNSA. CDR3 in amino acids: CASSKGGSGPSETQYF. CDR3 coding DNA: TGTGCCAGCAGCAAAGGTGGTAGCGGACCCTCGGAGACCCAGTACTTC.

The V gene is TRBV7-5, the J gene TRBJ1-5. TRBV7-5 is deemed a pseudogene. This CDR3 has 12 residues. The CDR3 nucleotides are TGTGCCAGAAGCTCGGGGGGACAGCCCCAGCATTTT. Translating gives CARSSGGQPQHF.

The chain combines TRBV5-1 with TRBJ2-7, with 9 bases that match TRBD1. V shed 4 bases, J shed 7 bases, and the junction held 15 bases outside the gene matches. The CDR3 runs 16 residues. Germline V gives CDR1 SGHRS, CDR2 YFSETQ. CDR3 nucleotide sequence: TGCGCCAGCAGCCCAAGCGTAGGACAGGGGTCGGGAGAGCAGTACTTC. As protein: CASSPSVGQGSGEQYF.

The DNA of the CDR3 is TGTGCCTGGAGTGGGGTCAGCGGGGGTAGCACAGATACGCAGTATTTT. Amino acids: CAWSGVSGGSTDTQYF. The chain couples TRBV30 to TRBJ2-3; 8 positions agree with TRBD2. Germline CDR1 reads GTSNPN; CDR2 reads SVGIG (reference sequence). The CDR3 has 16 amino acids. Losses at the gene ends were 1 base for V and 0 bases for J; bases not matched to a gene: 6.

This chain joins TRBV5-6 and TRBJ2-7; D uncertain. The germline V and J ends were trimmed by 1 base and 1 base, with 6 bases remaining between them. The CDR3 is made up of 13 amino acids. The germline CDR1 and CDR2 sequences are SGHDT and YYEEEE. In nucleotides, the CDR3 is TGTGCCAGCAGCTTGCCGGTTTCCTACGAGCAGTACTTC. It yields the protein CASSLPVSYEQYF.

The chain links TRBV4-1 to TRBJ2-2; D gene ambiguous. Trimming pared 0 bases from V and 1 base from J, leaving 3 bases between. The CDR3 totals 14 residues. CDR1 is MGHRA and CDR2 is YSYEKL in the germline V gene. CDR3 amino acids: CASSQEWNTGELFF. CDR3 sequence (DNA): TGCGCCAGCAGCCAAGAGTGGAACACCGGGGAGCTGTTTTTT.

V usage is TRBV11-2 and J usage is TRBJ1-5; perhaps TRBD1 as D (6 bases). This CDR3 has 16 residues. Trimming removed 1 base from V and 0 bases from J, with 10 bases in between. The germline gives CDR1 SGHAT, CDR2 FQNNGV. The CDR3: CASSLGGGVSNQPQHF. CDR3 sequence (DNA): TGTGCCAGCAGCTTAGGAGGGGGAGTTAGCAATCAGCCCCAGCATTTT. Based on the CDR3 plus reference TRBV11-2 and TRBJ1-5, the full variable domain is EAGVAQSPRYKIIEKRQSVAFWCNPISGHATLYWYQQILGQGPKLLIQFQNNGVVDDSQLPKDRFSAERLKGVDSTLKIQPAKLEDSAVYLCASSLGGGVSNQPQHFGDGTRLSIL.

The rearrangement joins TRBV4-1 to TRBJ1-2; no clear D gene. V lost 3 bases, J lost 3 bases, and 17 bases lay in between. Germline CDR1 and CDR2: MGHRA and YSYEKL. This CDR3 comprises 16 residues. CDR3 residues: CASSHQIAAEHYGYTF. In DNA, the CDR3 is TGCGCCAGCAGCCACCAAATAGCCGCAGAACACTATGGCTACACCTTC.

The chain recombines TRBV2 with TRBJ2-2; TRBD2 matches 11 bases. CDR1 and CDR2 (germline): SNHLY, FYNNEI. The CDR3 runs to 16 residues. The junction had 11 bases not matched to a gene; V was cut back by 9 bases and J by 5 bases. CDR3 sequence reads: CARQVASGGHTGELFF. The CDR3 nucleotides are TGTGCCAGACAAGTTGCTAGCGGGGGGCATACCGGGGAGCTGTTTTTT.

This chain links TRBV30 with TRBJ1-6; a possible D gene is TRBD1 (6 bases). This CDR3 has 16 residues. V lost 1 base to trimming and J lost 10 bases, with 20 bases between them. Germline assignment: CDR1 GTSNPN and CDR2 SVGIG (reference sequence). DNA of the CDR3: TGTGCCTGGAGTGAGACCGGGACATTCGGAGGGTCACCCCTCCACTTT. Protein product: CAWSETGTFGGSPLHF.

The chain joins TRBV2 to TRBJ2-2; D might be TRBD2 (5 bases). Trimming stripped 1 base from V and 1 base from J, with 13 bases between. This CDR3 contains 17 residues. Germline CDR1 SNHLY, CDR2 FYNNEI. CDR3 sequence reads: CASSEGAGMRNTGELFF. In DNA, the CDR3 is TGTGCCAGCAGTGAAGGGGCCGGGATGCGGAACACCGGGGAGCTGTTTTTT. The full variable domain, in which reference TRBV2 and TRBJ2-2 provide the parts outside the CDR3, is EPEVTQTPSHQVTQMGQEVILRCVPISNHLYFYWYRQILGQKVEFLVSFYNNEISEKSEIFDDQFSVERPDGSNFTLKIRSTKLEDSAMYFCASSEGAGMRNTGELFFGEGSRLTVL.

V usage is TRBV11-2 and J usage is TRBJ2-1; TRBD2 agrees at 8 bases. The CDR3 is 13 amino acids. Germline V CDR1 and CDR2: SGHAT, FQNNGV. Trimming cost V 7 bases and J 5 bases; bases outside gene matches: 4. The CDR3 bases are TGTGCCAGCAAGCTAGCGGGCGACAATGAGCAGTTCTTC. It specifies CASKLAGDNEQFF. Drawing the rest from reference TRBV11-2 and TRBJ2-1, the complete variable domain is EAGVAQSPRYKIIEKRQSVAFWCNPISGHATLYWYQQILGQGPKLLIQFQNNGVVDDSQLPKDRFSAERLKGVDSTLKIQPAKLEDSAVYLCASKLAGDNEQFFGPGTRLTVL.

The rearrangement links TRBV11-2 to TRBJ2-3, with 11 bases that match TRBD2. Trimming cost V 4 bases and J 2 bases; bases outside gene matches: 8. The CDR3 sequence is 17 residues long. Germline V lookup: CDR1 SGHAT, CDR2 FQNNGV. The CDR3 spells CASSSNPSGRLTDTQYF. The CDR3 bases are TGTGCCAGCAGCTCCAACCCTAGCGGGAGGCTCACAGATACGCAGTATTTT.

The V gene is TRBV7-3, the J gene TRBJ2-5; 8 positions match TRBD2. Germline CDR1 SGHTA, CDR2 FQGTGA. J lost 4 bases, V lost 5 bases, and 6 bases had no gene match. The CDR3 covers 14 residues. DNA for the CDR3: TGTGCCAGCAGCACGACGGGGGGGTCAGAGACCCAGTACTTC. Protein product: CASSTTGGSETQYF.

V usage is TRBV9 and J usage is TRBJ1-2, with no clear D. The CDR3 spans 14 residues. The ends were cut back, 0 bases at V and 10 bases at J, with 16 bases in the middle. The germline CDR1 and CDR2 sequences are SGDLS and YYNGEE. DNA for the CDR3: TGTGCCAGCAGCGTAGATACAAACCCCTATTACTACACCTTC. The encoded protein is CASSVDTNPYYYTF. Complete variable domain (other parts from reference TRBV9 and TRBJ1-2): DSGVTQTPKHLITATGQRVTLRCSPRSGDLSVYWYQQSLDQGLQFLIQYYNGEERAKGNILERFSAQQFPDLHSELNLSSLELGDSALYFCASSVDTNPYYYTFGSGTRLTVV.

This clone was seen only once. The chain has TRBV5-4 and TRBJ2-4, with TRBD2 matching over 10 bases. The V segment lost 3 bases and the J segment 0 bases; nucleotides outside the gene matches: 6. This CDR3 is built from 17 residues. The germline V gene has CDR1 SGHNT and CDR2 YYREEE (reference sequence). DNA of the CDR3: TGTGCCAGCAGCTCCTCAATAGCGGGGGGAGCCAAAAACATTCAGTACTTC. Its translation is CASSSSIAGGAKNIQYF.

This clone was found a few times. Here the CDR3 DNA reads TGTGCCAGCAGCCCACGGACTAGCCTAAACACCGGGGAGCTGTTTTTT. Its protein is CASSPRTSLNTGELFF. This chain connects TRBV7-2 to TRBJ2-2; 8 nucleotides agree with TRBD2. The CDR3 is made up of 16 amino acids. Per the germline V gene, CDR1 is SGHTA and CDR2 is FQGNSA. V lost 5 bases and J lost 2; bases outside the gene matches: 7.

V and J are TRBV7-8 and TRBJ2-7; 10 nucleotides agree with TRBD2. Germline-derived CDR1 and CDR2 are SGHVS and FQNEAQ. The CDR3 contains 14 residues. The V segment lost 2 bases and the J segment 6 bases; nucleotides outside the gene matches: 4. The CDR3 nucleotides are TGTGCCAGCAGCTTAACTAGCGGGATAGGCGAGCAGTACTTC. It encodes CASSLTSGIGEQYF. Complete variable domain (other parts from reference TRBV7-8 and TRBJ2-7): GAGVSQSPRYKVAKRGQDVALRCDPISGHVSLFWYQQALGQGPEFLTYFQNEAQLDKSGLPSDRFFAERPEGSVSTLKIQRTQQEDSAVYLCASSLTSGIGEQYFGPGTRLTVT.

This clone appeared once. This chain uses TRBV7-7 with TRBJ1-1; 7 bases line up with TRBD1. Germline assignment: CDR1 SSHAT and CDR2 FNYEAQ (reference sequence). The J segment lost 4 bases and the V segment lost 3 bases, leaving 8 bases of the junction unmatched. This CDR3 has 15 residues. The chain's CDR3 is CASSFYRGCVTEAFF. CDR3 nucleotides: TGTGCCAGCAGCTTCTACAGGGGTTGTGTCACTGAAGCTTTCTTT.

The chain carries TRBV7-2 and TRBJ2-5; no clear D gene. V was cut by 1 base and J by 5 bases, with 8 bases left in between. In germline, CDR1 is SGHTA, CDR2 FQGNSA. The CDR3 contains 13 residues. CDR3 coding DNA: TGTGCCAGCAGCTTAGGGGTGGGGGAGACCCAGTACTTC. The encoded protein is CASSLGVGETQYF.

For the CDR3, the DNA is TGCGCCAGCAGCCAAGAGGATTGGGGTGGGAATGAGCAGTTCTTC. The encoded protein is CASSQEDWGGNEQFF. The chain couples TRBV4-1 to TRBJ2-1; unclear D gene. V was cut by 0 bases and J by 7 bases, with 13 bases left in between. CDR3 size: 15 residues. Looked up from germline, CDR1 is MGHRA and CDR2 is YSYEKL.

In this sample, this clone turned up once. The chain couples TRBV4-2 to TRBJ2-1; perhaps TRBD1 as D (6 bases). Trimming took 1 base from V and 6 from J, leaving 13 bases between them. Per germline, CDR1 LGHNA and CDR2 YNFKEQ. The CDR3 is made up of 15 amino acids. CDR3 DNA: TGTGCCAGCAGCCAAGGATCGGTCAGGGGCAATGAGCAGTTCTTC. Protein product: CASSQGSVRGNEQFF.

The chain links TRBV19 to TRBJ1-3; no reliable D call. V was trimmed by 6 bases and J by 3 bases, leaving 21 bases between them. The germline CDR1 and CDR2 sequences are LNHDA and SQIVND (reference sequence). This CDR3 has 17 residues. The CDR3 loop reads CASRRNRGFVSGNTIYF. The CDR3 DNA is TGTGCCAGTAGGCGAAACCGGGGTTTTGTTAGTGGAAACACCATATATTTT.

Written as DNA, the CDR3 is TGTGCCAGCTCACCCCGCACGAATACGCAGTATTTT. It codes for CASSPRTNTQYF. V gene TRBV18 combines with J gene TRBJ2-3; D gene uncertain. Trimming shortened V by 3 bases and J by 7 bases, and 8 bases separated the two germline ends. This CDR3 region has 12 residues. Germline values: CDR1 KGHSH, CDR2 LQKENI. The variable domain in full, completed from reference TRBV18 and TRBJ2-3, reads NAGVMQNPRHLVRRRGQEARLRCSPMKGHSHVYWYRQLPEEGLKFMVYLQKENIIDESGMPKERFSAEFPKEGPSILRIQQVVRGDSAAYFCASSPRTNTQYFGPGTRLTVL.

The genes are TRBV11-2 and TRBJ1-6, with D unclear. Trimming shortened V by 5 bases and J by 5 bases, and 4 bases separated the two germline ends. The CDR3 extends over 12 amino acids. Per the germline V gene, CDR1 is SGHAT and CDR2 is FQNNGV. The CDR3, as DNA: TGTGCCAGCAGCGAAAATAATTCACCCCTCCACTTT. This encodes CASSENNSPLHF.